This T cell receptor beta chain came from a study of tumor-infiltrating lymphocytes in primary liver carcinoma. The overall study: Maximum tumor diameters ranged from roughly 4 to 11 cm, stage T1-T3 N0M0. Sample yields, roughly 3.65 to 8 million productive TCRbeta reads, were similar across the tissue types.

Between about 20 and 30 mg of unsorted bulk tissue served as the source from which RNA and DNA were co-extracted. Germline CDR1 MNHEY, CDR2 SVGEGT. There are 13 residues in the CDR3. Starting material of around 460 ng total RNA yielded TCR beta cDNA via a constant-region primer. Slightly modified ARM-PCR, run as three nested multiplex PCR rounds, produced the TCR beta libraries. Each of the first two PCR rounds ran roughly 10 cycles with TRBV1-TRBV30 forward and C-beta reverse primers. MiXCR, applied by TCRdb to the multiplex PCR reads, yields one record per CDR3 protein. This table holds fewer than 110,000 distinct CDR3 sequences, under 70% found once. Of note for this clonotype: The antigen is undetermined. The junction shows a germline mismatch at one end, possibly a read error.

Findings and caveats of the study: Tumor-adjacent and tumor-blood pairs shared a smaller degree of overlap than tumor region pairs. The study found only about 8-25% of top clones in all five tumor regions.

The chain couples TRBV6-2 or TRBV6-3 to TRBJ1-1; D is perhaps TRBD1 (6 bases). The specimen was liver tumor tissue from sampling region 2. Stated subset: tumor region T2, inferior pole. The sequence was obtained from a woman in her sixties or seventies with primary liver carcinoma and hepatitis B virus infection. CDR3 nucleotide sequence: TGCGTCAGCAGTGGACAGAGAAACACTGAAGCTTTCTTT. Translation: CVSSGQRNTEAFF.